The present entry profiles one T cell receptor (beta chain) with its context. Sequencing used immunoSEQ multiplex PCR; TCRdb keeps in-frame clones, though not all of them. The repertoire holds around 130,000 clones, with about four fifths as singletons. Regarding time point: pretreatment peripheral blood. The source of the sample is a study of PD-L1 blockade in urothelial cancer. The CDR3 sequence is 16 residues long. V dropped 0 bases and J dropped 2 bases, with 11 bases sitting between them. Per germline, CDR1 SGHNT and CDR2 YYREEE (reference sequence). The chain recombines TRBV5-4 with TRBJ2-2; weak D call: TRBD2 (5 bases). The specimen comprised PBMCs, sampled around atezolizumab (anti-PD-L1) treatment. The TCR was taken from a man aged 45-65 years with urothelial cancer. The CDR3 DNA reads as TGTGCCAGCAGCTTGGCTCGCGGGCCAAACACCGGGGAGCTGTTTTTT. This encodes CASSLARGPNTGELFF.